A single T cell receptor beta chain is shown here with its context. This CDR3 is built from 15 residues. With V trimmed by 5 bases and J by 6 bases, 10 bases remained unmatched. The germline V gene has CDR1 MNHEY and CDR2 SVGAGI. This sample was taken from a study of blood T cell repertoires in COVID-19. About the research overall: Acute and convalescent COVID-19 specimens originated in the United States, Italy and Spain.

Per the original data handling: Scientists estimated how many nucleated cells there were by amplifying reference gene primers. Sequenced by immunoSEQ multiplex PCR; TCRdb stores in-frame clones only, minus some. Clonal size and the V and J genes are those of that table, whereas D and trimming came from the DNA. Of some 250,000 clones detected, approximately 86% appear once; the ten largest clones hold about 3%. Input material: peripheral blood. The sequence was obtained from a woman aged 25 to 45 who had recovered from COVID-19. The V call is TRBV6-5, the J call TRBJ2-7, with 10 nucleotides matching TRBD1. The CDR3, as DNA: TGTGCCAGCAGTAAATACGGACAGGGGGTGTCCGAGCAGTACTTC. Translated, it gives CASSKYGQGVSEQYF.